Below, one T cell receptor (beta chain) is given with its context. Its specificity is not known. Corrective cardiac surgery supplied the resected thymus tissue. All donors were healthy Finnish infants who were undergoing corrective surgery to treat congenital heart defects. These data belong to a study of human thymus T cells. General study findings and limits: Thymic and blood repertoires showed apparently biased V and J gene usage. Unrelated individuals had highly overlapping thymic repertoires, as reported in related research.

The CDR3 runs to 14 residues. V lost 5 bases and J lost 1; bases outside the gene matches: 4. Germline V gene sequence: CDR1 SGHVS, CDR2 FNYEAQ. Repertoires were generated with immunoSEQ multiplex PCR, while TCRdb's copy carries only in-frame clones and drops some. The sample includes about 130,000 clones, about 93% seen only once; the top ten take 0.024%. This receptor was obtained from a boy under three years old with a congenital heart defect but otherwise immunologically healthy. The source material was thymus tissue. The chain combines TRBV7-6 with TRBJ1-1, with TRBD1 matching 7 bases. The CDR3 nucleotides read TGTGCCAGCAGCCCCGACAGGGCGAACACTGAAGCTTTCTTT. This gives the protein CASSPDRANTEAFF.